This T cell receptor beta chain was retrieved from a study of OX40 agonist ivuxolimab in advanced cancers. Some background on the complete study: Ivuxolimab was a fully human IgG2 agonistic monoclonal antibody targeting the costimulatory receptor OX40 (CD134). Three dose-escalation patients achieved partial responses, one with hepatocellular carcinoma and two with cutaneous melanoma. Intravenous ivuxolimab was administered to patients every 2 weeks at six dose levels: 0.01, 0.1, 0.3, 1.5, 3 and 10 mg/kg. A male proportion of roughly 80% and a mean age of 60 years, ranging from about 23 to 90, were recorded for the dose-escalation cohort. Patients were allowed to have had prior anti-PD-1, anti-PD-L1 or anti-CTLA-4 therapy, and approximately 41% of the dose-escalation patients had previously received checkpoint inhibitors. The paper describes the monotherapy dose-escalation part (N ≈ 52 patients) of the phase I trial of ivuxolimab. The point of sequencing TCRbeta in the periphery was to test whether ivuxolimab changed TCR sequence diversity and drove clonal T-cell expansion. Of the approximately 50 dose-escalation patients, hepatocellular carcinoma was present in about 20, melanoma in around 15, renal cell carcinoma in 9 and head and neck cancer in 9.

Patients with a history of autoimmune disease or receiving systemic immunosuppression were excluded from the trial. Peripheral blood for TCR sequencing was drawn from every dose cohort at baseline, at cycle 4 day 1 and at cycle 7 day 1. The samples were taken from a phase I, first-in-human, multicenter, open-label dose-escalation trial of ivuxolimab. Adults with locally advanced or metastatic melanoma, renal cell carcinoma, hepatocellular carcinoma or head and neck squamous cell carcinoma were enrolled in the trial. Before TCR sequencing, CD4+ and CD8+ T cells were separately sorted from peripheral blood. CDR1 MGHDK and CDR2 SYGVNS are derived from the germline V gene. The CDR3 contains 15 residues, cysteine and phenylalanine counted. Only the CDR3 part of the read is kept: 45 bases, read in frame from the first base. At the junction V is shortened by 2 bases and J by 2 bases; bases outside the gene matches: 5.

To sequence the TCRbeta CDR3 region, genomic DNA was isolated from the sorted cells. The immunoSEQ Assay was used for sequencing of TCRbeta CDR3 regions. Held by TCRdb, this immuneACCESS table contains in-frame sequences only and omits some clones. Under half of the omission traces to an unresolved V gene where checked; the cause of the rest is unknown. This sample gives approximately 32,000 clones in total; approximately 84% of them show up just once. The biggest ten clones account for around 23% of the sample. In the case of this clone: Its antigen has not been determined. It has no much larger one-base neighbor in the sample; base qualities were not kept.

On the study overall, not on this receptor specifically: After ivuxolimab, expanded clones were on average more numerous among CD8+ T cells than among CD4+ T cells. In partial responders in the 0.1-3.0 mg/kg groups, normalized peripheral clonal expansion was found to be among the lowest, especially among CD8+ T cells. Clonal expansion of both CD4+ and CD8+ blood T cells was observed from baseline to week 6 at doses 0.1 to 3.0 mg/kg. Low levels of normalized T-cell clonal expansion were also seen in some patients who did not respond. The antigen specificity of the peripheral T cells that underwent clonal expansion was not determined.

This sequence was found in an adult with an advanced solid tumor such as melanoma, head and neck, liver or kidney cancer. Recombination joined TRBV25-1 with TRBJ2-7, with 8 bases matching TRBD2. The sample was CD4+ or CD8+ T cells sorted from blood, taken in a trial of the OX40 agonist ivuxolimab. The DNA sequence is as follows: TGTGCCAGCAGTGAAGGAGCGGGGGCGACCTACGAGCAGTACTTC. It translates to CASSEGAGATYEQYF.